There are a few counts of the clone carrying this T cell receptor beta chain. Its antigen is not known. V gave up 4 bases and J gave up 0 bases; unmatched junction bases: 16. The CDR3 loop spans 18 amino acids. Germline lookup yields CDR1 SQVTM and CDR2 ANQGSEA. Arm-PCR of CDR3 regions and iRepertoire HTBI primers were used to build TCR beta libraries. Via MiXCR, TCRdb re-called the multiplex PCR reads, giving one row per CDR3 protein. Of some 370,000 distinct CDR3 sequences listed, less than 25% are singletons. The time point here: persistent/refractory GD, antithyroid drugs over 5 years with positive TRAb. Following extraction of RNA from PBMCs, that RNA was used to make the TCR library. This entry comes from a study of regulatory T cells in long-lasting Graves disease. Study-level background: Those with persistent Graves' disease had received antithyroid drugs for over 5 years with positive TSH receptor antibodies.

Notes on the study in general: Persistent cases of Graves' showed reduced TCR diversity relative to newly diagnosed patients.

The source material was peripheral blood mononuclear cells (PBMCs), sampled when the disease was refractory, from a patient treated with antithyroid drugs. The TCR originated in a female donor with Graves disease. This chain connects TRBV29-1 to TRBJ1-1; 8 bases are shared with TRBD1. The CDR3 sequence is CSVVLLDRGPRMNTEAFF. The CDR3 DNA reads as TGCAGCGTTGTCCTCCTTGACAGGGGCCCTCGGATGAACACTGAAGCTTTCTTT.